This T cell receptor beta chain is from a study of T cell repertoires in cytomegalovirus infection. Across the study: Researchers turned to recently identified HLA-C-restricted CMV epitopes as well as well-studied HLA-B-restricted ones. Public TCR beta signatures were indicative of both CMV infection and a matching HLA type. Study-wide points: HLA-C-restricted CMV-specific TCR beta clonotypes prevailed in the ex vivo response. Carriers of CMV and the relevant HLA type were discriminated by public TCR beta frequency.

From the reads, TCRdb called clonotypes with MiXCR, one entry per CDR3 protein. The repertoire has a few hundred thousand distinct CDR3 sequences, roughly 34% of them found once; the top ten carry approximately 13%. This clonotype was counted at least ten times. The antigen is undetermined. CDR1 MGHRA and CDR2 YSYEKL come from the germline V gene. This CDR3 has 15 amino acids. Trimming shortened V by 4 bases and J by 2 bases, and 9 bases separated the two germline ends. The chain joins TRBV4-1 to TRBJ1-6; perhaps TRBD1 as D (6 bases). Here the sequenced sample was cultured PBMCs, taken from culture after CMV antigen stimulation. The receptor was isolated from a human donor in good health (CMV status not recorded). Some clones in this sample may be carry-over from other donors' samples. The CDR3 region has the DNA TGCGCCAGCAGCCGCGGGGGCACCTATAATTCACCCCTCCACTTT. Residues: CASSRGGTYNSPLHF.